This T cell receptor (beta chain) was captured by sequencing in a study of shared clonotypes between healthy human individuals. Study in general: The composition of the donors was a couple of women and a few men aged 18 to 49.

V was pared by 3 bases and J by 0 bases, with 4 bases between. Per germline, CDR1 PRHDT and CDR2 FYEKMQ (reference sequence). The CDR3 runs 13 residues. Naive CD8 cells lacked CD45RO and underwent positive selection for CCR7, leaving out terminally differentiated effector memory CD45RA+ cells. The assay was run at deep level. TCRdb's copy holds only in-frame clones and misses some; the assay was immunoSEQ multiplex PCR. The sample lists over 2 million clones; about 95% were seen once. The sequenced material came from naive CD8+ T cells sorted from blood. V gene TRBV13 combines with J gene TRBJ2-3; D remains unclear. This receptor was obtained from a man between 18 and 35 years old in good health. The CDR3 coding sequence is TGTGCCAGCAGCTTGATGAGCACAGATACGCAGTATTTT. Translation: CASSLMSTDTQYF. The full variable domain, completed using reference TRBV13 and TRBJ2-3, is AAGVIQSPRHLIKEKRETATLKCYPIPRHDTVYWYQQGPGQDPQFLISFYEKMQSDKGSIPDRFSAQQFSDYHSELNMSSLELGDSALYFCASSLMSTDTQYFGPGTRLTVL.